The 11 T cell receptor beta chains below come from one sample, sequenced in a study of T cell changes during pregnancy in multiple sclerosis. TCRdb keeps only in-frame clones here, not all; method: immunoSEQ multiplex PCR. The data show 100,000 or so clones, with under 95% seen just once and 0.99% held by the top ten. The sample in question was peripheral blood, obtained after pregnancy. These receptor sequences come from a female donor with multiple sclerosis, enrolled in a pregnancy study.

Here the CDR3 DNA reads TGTGCCAGCAGCGTTCCTAGCACAGATACGCAGTATTTT. This codes for CASSVPSTDTQYF. V gene TRBV9 combines with J gene TRBJ2-3; D not resolved. Germline V gives CDR1 SGDLS, CDR2 YYNGEE. The CDR3 runs 13 residues. Trimming removed 2 bases from V and 0 bases from J, with 4 bases in between.

V usage is TRBV11-3 and J usage is TRBJ2-1, with 10 bases matching TRBD1. J lost 7 bases, V lost 1 base, and 4 bases had no gene match. CDR1 and CDR2 from the germline V gene are SGHNT and YENEEA. There are 15 residues in the CDR3. The DNA for the CDR3 is TGTGCCAGCAGCTTAGGCGACAGGGGGCGAAATGAGCAGTTCTTC. Residues: CASSLGDRGRNEQFF. The full variable domain, its missing parts supplied by reference TRBV11-3 and TRBJ2-1, is EAGVVQSPRYKIIEKKQPVAFWCNPISGHNTLYWYLQNLGQGPELLIRYENEEAVDDSQLPKDRFSAERLKGVDSTLKIQPAELGDSAVYLCASSLGDRGRNEQFFGPGTRLTVL.

The genes are TRBV27 and TRBJ2-7; 7 positions match TRBD2. The ends lost 5 bases at V and 6 bases at J; junction bases unmatched: 10. Germline V gene data show CDR1 as MNHEY and CDR2 as SMNVEV (reference sequence). The CDR3 runs 14 residues. DNA of the CDR3: TGTGCCAGCAGTCCGGGAGGAGTTGCTGTCGAGCAGTACTTC. Its protein product is CASSPGGVAVEQYF.

The chain has TRBV7-8 and TRBJ1-1, with D hard to call. The V gene's germline CDR1 is SGHVS and CDR2 FQNEAQ. V was shortened by 5 bases and J by 1 base, with 14 bases between the two germline ends. This CDR3 comprises 15 residues. CDR3 amino acids: CASSPSDLGNTEAFF. In DNA form, the CDR3 reads TGTGCCAGCAGCCCTAGCGACCTGGGGAACACTGAAGCTTTCTTT.

This sequence joins TRBV4-1 and TRBJ2-7; TRBD2 is a possible D gene (6 bases). The CDR3 extends over 16 amino acids. Germline V CDR1 and CDR2: MGHRA, YSYEKL. Between the trimmed V and J ends, which lost 6 bases and 0 bases, there was a span of 18 bases. The CDR3 sequence: CASRPILAKSSYEQYF. The CDR3 DNA is TGCGCCAGCAGACCGATTCTAGCGAAAAGCTCCTACGAGCAGTACTTC.

This rearrangement joins TRBV6-4 to TRBJ2-1, with 11 bases matching TRBD2. The junction had 9 bases not matched to a gene; V was cut back by 6 bases and J by 8 bases. Germline lookup yields CDR1 MRHNA and CDR2 SNTAGT. The CDR3 runs 15 residues. The DNA of the CDR3 is TGTGCCAGCAGCCCGACTAGCGGGACAGTCGATGAGCAGTTCTTC. This translates into CASSPTSGTVDEQFF.

The rearrangement joins TRBV7-8 to TRBJ2-7; 8 nucleotides match TRBD2. Per the germline V gene, CDR1 is SGHVS and CDR2 is FQNEAQ. V was pared by 5 bases and J by 0 bases, with 6 bases of the junction left unmatched. CDR3 length equals 15 residues. CDR3 region: CASSPRAGASYEQYF. CDR3 DNA sequence: TGTGCCAGCAGCCCGCGAGCGGGAGCCTCCTACGAGCAGTACTTC.

The chain couples TRBV5-4 to TRBJ2-7, with 7 nucleotides matching TRBD2. Germline V gene lookup returns CDR1 SGHNT and CDR2 YYREEE (reference sequence). CDR3 size: 15 residues. The V gene end was trimmed by 4 bases and the J gene end by 4 bases; junction bases not matched to a gene: 11. CDR3 in DNA: TGTGCCAGCAGCCAACCTAGCGGCCGTGGATACGAGCAGTACTTC. Amino acids: CASSQPSGRGYEQYF.

This chain joins TRBV7-2 and TRBJ1-1; D is uncertain. CDR3 length equals 12 residues. V lost 8 bases and J lost 0, with 7 bases in between. The germline gives CDR1 SGHTA, CDR2 FQGNSA. DNA of the CDR3: TGTGCCAGCGGACTCATGAACACTGAAGCTTTCTTT. This translates into CASGLMNTEAFF. Filled out from reference TRBV7-2 and TRBJ1-1, the complete variable domain reads GAGVSQSPSNKVTEKGKDVELRCDPISGHTALYWYRQSLGQGLEFLIYFQGNSAPDKSGLPSDRFSAERTGGSVSTLTIQRTQQEDSAVYLCASGLMNTEAFFGQGTRLTVV.

The chain combines TRBV6-5 with TRBJ2-2; 11 positions agree with TRBD2. CDR1 and CDR2 (germline): MNHEY, SVGAGI. Losses at the gene ends were 6 bases for V and 4 bases for J; bases not matched to a gene: 4. This CDR3 contains 15 residues. CDR3 region: CASSPLAGGTGELFF. CDR3 DNA: TGTGCCAGCAGCCCCCTAGCGGGAGGCACCGGGGAGCTGTTTTTT.

V and J are TRBV4-1 and TRBJ1-4; a weak D match, TRBD1 (5 bases). The CDR3 covers 13 residues. V was clipped by 3 bases and J by 6 bases, with 8 bases between them. Germline V gene data show CDR1 as MGHRA and CDR2 as YSYEKL. This CDR3 is CASSHTGDEKLFF. In DNA, the CDR3 is TGCGCCAGCAGCCATACAGGAGATGAAAAACTGTTTTTT.